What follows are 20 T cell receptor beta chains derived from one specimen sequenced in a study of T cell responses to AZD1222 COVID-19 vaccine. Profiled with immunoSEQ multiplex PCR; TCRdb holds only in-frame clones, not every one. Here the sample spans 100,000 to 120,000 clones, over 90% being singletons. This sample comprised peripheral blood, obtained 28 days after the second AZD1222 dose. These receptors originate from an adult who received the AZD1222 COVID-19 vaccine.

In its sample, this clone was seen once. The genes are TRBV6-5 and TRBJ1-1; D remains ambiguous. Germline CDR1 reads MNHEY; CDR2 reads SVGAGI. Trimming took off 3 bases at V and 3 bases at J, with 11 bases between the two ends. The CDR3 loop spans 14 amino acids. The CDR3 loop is CASSYSGRDTEAFF. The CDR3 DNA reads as TGTGCCAGCAGTTATAGCGGGCGTGACACTGAAGCTTTCTTT.

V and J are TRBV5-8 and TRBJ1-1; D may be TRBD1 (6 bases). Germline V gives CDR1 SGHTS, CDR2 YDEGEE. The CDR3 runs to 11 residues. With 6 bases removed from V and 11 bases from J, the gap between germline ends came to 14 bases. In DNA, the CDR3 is TGTGCCAGCAACTACAGGGCACGGGCTTTCTTT. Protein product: CASNYRARAFF.

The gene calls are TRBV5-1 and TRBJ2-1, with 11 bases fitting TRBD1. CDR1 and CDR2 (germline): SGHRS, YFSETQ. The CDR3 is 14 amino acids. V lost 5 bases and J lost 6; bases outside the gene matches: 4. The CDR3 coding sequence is TGCGCCAGCAGTTCCGGGACAGGGGGCAATGAGCAGTTCTTC. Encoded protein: CASSSGTGGNEQFF.

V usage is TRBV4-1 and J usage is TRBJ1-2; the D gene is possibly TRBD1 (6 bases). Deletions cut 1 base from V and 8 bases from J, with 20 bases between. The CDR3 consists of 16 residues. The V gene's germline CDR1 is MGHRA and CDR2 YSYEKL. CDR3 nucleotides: TGCGCCAGCAGCCAAGTCCCGGGGGGGGCTTTTTACGGCTACACCTTC. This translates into CASSQVPGGAFYGYTF.

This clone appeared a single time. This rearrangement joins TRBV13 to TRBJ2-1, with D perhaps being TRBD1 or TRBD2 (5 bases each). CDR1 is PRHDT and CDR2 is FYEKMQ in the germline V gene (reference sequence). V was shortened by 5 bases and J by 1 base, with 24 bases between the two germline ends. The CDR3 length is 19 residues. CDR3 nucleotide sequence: TGTGCCAGCAGCAGAGATGTGGGACCCTCCGGGTGGTCCTACAATGAGCAGTTCTTC. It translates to CASSRDVGPSGWSYNEQFF. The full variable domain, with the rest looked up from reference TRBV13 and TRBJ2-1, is AAGVIQSPRHLIKEKRETATLKCYPIPRHDTVYWYQQGPGQDPQFLISFYEKMQSDKGSIPDRFSAQQFSDYHSELNMSSLELGDSALYFCASSRDVGPSGWSYNEQFFGPGTRLTVL.

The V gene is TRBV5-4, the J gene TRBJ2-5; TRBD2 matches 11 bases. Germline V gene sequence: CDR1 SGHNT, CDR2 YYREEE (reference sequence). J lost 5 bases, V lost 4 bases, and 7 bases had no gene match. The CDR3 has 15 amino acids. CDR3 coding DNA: TGTGCCAGCAGCGGAATAGCGGGAGGGAGGGAGACCCAGTACTTC. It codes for CASSGIAGGRETQYF.

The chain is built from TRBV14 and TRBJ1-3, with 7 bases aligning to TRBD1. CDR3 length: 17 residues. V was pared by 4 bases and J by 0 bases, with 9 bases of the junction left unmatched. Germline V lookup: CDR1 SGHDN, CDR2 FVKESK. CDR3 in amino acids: CASSREVYRGSGNTIYF. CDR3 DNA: TGTGCCAGCAGCCGAGAAGTGTACAGGGGCTCTGGAAACACCATATATTTT.

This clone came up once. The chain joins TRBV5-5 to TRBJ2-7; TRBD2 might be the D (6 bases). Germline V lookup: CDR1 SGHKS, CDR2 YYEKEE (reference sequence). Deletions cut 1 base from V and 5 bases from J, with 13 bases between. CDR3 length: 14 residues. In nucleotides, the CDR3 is TGTGCCAGCAGCTTGAATTGGGGGGAGGACGAGCAGTACTTC. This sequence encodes CASSLNWGEDEQYF.

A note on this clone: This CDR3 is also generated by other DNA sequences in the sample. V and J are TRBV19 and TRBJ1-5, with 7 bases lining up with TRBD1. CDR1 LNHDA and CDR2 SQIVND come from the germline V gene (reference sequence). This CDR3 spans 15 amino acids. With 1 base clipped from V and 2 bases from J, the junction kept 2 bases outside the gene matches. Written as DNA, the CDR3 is TGTGCCAGTAGTATAGGACAGGGTGGCAATCAGCCCCAGCATTTT. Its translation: CASSIGQGGNQPQHF.

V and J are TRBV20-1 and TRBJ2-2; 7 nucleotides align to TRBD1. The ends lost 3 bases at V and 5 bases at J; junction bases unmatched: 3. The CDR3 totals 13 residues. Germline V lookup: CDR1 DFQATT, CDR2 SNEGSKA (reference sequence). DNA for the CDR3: TGCAGTGCTAGTCGACAGGGAACCGGGGAGCTGTTTTTT. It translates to CSASRQGTGELFF.

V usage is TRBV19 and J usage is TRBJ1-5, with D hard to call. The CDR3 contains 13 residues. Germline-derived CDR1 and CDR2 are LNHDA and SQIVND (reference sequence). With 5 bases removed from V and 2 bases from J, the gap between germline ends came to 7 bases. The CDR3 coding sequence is TGTGCCAGTAGTTTTGGGCGCAATCAGCCCCAGCATTTT. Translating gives CASSFGRNQPQHF.

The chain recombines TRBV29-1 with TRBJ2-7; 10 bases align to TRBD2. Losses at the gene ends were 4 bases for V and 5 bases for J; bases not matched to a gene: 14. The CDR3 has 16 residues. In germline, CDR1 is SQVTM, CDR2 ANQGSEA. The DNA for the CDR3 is TGCAGCGTTGCTGCGAGACTAGCGGGCCCGTGGGACGAGCAGTACTTC. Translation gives CSVAARLAGPWDEQYF.

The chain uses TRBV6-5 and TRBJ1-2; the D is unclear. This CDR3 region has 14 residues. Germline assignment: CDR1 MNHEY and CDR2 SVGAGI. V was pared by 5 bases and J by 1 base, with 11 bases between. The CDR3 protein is CASSSQRSNYGYTF. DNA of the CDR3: TGTGCCAGCAGTAGTCAACGGAGTAACTATGGCTACACCTTC.

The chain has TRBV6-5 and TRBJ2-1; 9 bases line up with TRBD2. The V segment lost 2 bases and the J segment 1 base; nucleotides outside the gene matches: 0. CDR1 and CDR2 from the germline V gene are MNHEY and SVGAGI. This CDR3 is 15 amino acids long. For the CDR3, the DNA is TGTGCCAGCAGTTACAGCGGGAGGTCCTACAATGAGCAGTTCTTC. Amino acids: CASSYSGRSYNEQFF.

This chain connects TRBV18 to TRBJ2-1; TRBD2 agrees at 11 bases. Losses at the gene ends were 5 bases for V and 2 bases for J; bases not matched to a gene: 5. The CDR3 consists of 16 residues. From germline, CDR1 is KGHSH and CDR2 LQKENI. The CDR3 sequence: CASSRLAGTTYNEQFF. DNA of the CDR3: TGTGCCAGCTCAAGACTAGCGGGGACAACCTACAATGAGCAGTTCTTC.

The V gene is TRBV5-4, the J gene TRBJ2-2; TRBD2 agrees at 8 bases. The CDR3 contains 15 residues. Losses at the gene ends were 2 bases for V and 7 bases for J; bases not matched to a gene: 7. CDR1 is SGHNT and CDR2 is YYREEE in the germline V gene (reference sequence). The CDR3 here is CASSFGTRNLGELFF. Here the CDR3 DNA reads TGTGCCAGCAGCTTCGGGACTAGGAATCTCGGGGAGCTGTTTTTT. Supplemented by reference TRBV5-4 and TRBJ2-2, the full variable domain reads ETGVTQSPTHLIKTRGQQVTLRCSSQSGHNTVSWYQQALGQGPQFIFQYYREEENGRGNFPPRFSGLQFPNYSSELNVNALELDDSALYLCASSFGTRNLGELFFGEGSRLTVL.

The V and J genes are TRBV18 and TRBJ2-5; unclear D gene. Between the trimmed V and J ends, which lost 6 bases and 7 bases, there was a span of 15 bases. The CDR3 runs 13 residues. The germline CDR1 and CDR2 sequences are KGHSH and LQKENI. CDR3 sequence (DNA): TGTGCCAGCTCTCCTGGACCAGCCATGACCCAGTACTTC. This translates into CASSPGPAMTQYF.

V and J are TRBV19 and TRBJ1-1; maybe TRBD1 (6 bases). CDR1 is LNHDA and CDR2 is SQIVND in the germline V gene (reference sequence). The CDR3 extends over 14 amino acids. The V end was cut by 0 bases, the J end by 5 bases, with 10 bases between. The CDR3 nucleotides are TGTGCCAGTAGTATAGAACAGGGTAGAACTGAAGCTTTCTTT. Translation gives CASSIEQGRTEAFF.

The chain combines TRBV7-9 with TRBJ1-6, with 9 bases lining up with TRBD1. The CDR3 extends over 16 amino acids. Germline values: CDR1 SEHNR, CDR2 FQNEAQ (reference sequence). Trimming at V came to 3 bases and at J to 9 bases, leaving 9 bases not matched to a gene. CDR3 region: CASSFLGQGVSSPLHF. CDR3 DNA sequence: TGTGCCAGCAGCTTCCTGGGACAGGGAGTCTCTTCACCCCTCCACTTT.

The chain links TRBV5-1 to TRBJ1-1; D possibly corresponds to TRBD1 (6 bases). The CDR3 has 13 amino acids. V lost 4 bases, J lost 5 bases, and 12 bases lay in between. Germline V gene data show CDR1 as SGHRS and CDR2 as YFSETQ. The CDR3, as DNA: TGCGCCAGCAGCCCCGTCACAGGGACTGAAGCTTTCTTT. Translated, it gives CASSPVTGTEAFF.